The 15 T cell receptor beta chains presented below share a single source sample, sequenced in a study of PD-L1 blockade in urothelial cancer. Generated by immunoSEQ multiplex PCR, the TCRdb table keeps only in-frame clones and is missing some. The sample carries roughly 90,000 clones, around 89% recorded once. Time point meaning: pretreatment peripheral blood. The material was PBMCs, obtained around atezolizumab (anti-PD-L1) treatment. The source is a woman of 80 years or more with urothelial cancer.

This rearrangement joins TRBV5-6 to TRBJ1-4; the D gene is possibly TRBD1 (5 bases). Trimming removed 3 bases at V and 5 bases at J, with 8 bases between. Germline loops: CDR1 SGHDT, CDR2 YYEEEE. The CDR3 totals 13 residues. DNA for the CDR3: TGTGCCAGCAGCTCCAGGGCGAATGAAAAACTGTTTTTT. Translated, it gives CASSSRANEKLFF.

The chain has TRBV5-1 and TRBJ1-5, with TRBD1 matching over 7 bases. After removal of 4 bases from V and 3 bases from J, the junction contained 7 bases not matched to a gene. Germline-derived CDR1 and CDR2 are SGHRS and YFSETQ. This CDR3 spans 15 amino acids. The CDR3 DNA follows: TGCGCCAGCAGCCCCGGGACAGAAATCAATCAGCCCCAGCATTTT. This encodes CASSPGTEINQPQHF.

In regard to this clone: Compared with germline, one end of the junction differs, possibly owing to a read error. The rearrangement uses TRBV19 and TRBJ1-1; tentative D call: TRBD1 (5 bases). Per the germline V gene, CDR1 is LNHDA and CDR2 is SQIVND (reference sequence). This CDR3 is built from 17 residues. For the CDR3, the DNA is TGTGCCAGTAGGGAGACCGTCGCGGGGGAAAAGAACGCTGAAGCTTTCTTT. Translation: CASRETVAGEKNAEAFF.

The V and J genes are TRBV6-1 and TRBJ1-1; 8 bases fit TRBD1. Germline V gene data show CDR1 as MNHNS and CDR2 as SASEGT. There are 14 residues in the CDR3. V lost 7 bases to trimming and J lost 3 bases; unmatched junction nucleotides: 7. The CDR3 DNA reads TGTGCCAGCACCCTCGGGACAGGATACACTGAAGCTTTCTTT. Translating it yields CASTLGTGYTEAFF.

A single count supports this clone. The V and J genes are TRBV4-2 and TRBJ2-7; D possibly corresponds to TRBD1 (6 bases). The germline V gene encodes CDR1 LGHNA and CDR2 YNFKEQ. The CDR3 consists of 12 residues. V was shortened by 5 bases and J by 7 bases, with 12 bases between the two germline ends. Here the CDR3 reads CASSSHRDEQYF. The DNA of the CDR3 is TGTGCCAGCAGCTCGCACAGGGATGAGCAGTACTTC.

The CDR3 DNA sequence: TGTGCCAGCAGCTTAGACAGATACACTGAAGCTTTCTTT. It encodes CASSLDRYTEAFF. This chain uses TRBV7-9 with TRBJ1-1; D gene unclear. The CDR3 has 13 residues. V lost 1 base to trimming and J lost 3 bases, with 6 bases between them. Germline V gives CDR1 SEHNR, CDR2 FQNEAQ (reference sequence).

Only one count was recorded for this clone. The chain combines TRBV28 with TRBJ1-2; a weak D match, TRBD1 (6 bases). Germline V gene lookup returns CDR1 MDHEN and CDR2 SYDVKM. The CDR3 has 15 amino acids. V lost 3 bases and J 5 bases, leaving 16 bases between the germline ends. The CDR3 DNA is TGTGCCAGCAGTTTTGAGCTGGGCAGGGGATATGGCTACACCTTC. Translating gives CASSFELGRGYGYTF.

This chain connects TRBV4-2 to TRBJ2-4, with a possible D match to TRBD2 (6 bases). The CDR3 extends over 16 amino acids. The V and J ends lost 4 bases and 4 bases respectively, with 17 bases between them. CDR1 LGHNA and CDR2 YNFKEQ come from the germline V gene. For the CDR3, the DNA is TGTGCCAGCAGCCGTGGATTGCGGGACCCGAAAAACATTCAGTACTTC. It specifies CASSRGLRDPKNIQYF.

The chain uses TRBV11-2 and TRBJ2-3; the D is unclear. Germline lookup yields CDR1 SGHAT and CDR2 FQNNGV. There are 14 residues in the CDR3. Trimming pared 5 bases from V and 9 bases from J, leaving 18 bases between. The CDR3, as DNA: TGTGCCAGCAGCCAAGAGGCGGTTTACGACACGCAGTATTTT. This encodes CASSQEAVYDTQYF.

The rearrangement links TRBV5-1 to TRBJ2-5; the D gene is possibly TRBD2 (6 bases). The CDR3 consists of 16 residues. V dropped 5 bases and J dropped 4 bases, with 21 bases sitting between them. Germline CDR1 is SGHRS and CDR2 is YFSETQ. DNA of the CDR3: TGCGCCAGCAGGCAAATCCCAGGAGGGTCGGGAGAGACCCAGTACTTC. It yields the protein CASRQIPGGSGETQYF.

For the CDR3, the DNA is TGTGCCAGCAGCTCATTACGGGGGGCGGGAGTTGGTTGGGAAGAGACCCAGTACTTC. It codes for CASSSLRGAGVGWEETQYF. V usage is TRBV11-2 and J usage is TRBJ2-5; maybe TRBD2 (7 bases). Trimming took 4 bases from V and 3 from J, leaving 27 bases between them. In germline, CDR1 is SGHAT, CDR2 FQNNGV. The CDR3 contains 19 residues.

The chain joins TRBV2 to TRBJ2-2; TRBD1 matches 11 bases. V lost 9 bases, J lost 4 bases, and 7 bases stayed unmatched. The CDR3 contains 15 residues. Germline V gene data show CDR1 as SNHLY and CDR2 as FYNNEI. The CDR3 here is CASIRDRGVTGELFF. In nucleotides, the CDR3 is TGTGCCAGTATCCGGGACAGGGGGGTCACCGGGGAGCTGTTTTTT.

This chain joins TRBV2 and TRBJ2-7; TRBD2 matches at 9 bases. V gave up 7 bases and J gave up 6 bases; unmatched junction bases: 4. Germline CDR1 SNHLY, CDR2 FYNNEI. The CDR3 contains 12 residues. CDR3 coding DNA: TGTGCCAGCATGCCAGCGGGAGGCGAGCAGTACTTC. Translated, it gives CASMPAGGEQYF.

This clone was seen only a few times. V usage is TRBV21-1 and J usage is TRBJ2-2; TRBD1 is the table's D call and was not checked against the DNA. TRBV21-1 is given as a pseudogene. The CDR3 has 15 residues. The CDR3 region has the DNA TGTGCCTCCAGGGATGACCTCAGAGACACCGGGGAGCTGTTTTTT. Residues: CASRDDLRDTGELFF.

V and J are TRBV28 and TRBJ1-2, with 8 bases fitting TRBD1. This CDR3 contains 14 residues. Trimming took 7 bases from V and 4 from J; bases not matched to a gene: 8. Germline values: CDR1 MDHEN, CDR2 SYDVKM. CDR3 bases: TGTGCCAGCAACTCAGGGGGCGGACCCTATGGCTACACCTTC. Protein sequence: CASNSGGGPYGYTF.